A selection of T cell receptor beta chains follows, all from one sample in a study of shared clonotypes between healthy human individuals. Only in-frame clones appear in the TCRdb table, and some are missing; sequencing was by immunoSEQ multiplex PCR. The profile shows 450,000 to 550,000 clones, about four fifths of them singletons. The sample was PBMCs. Receptors originate from a woman in her forties in good health. Some clones in this sample may be carry-over from other donors' samples. CDR3s include the opening cysteine and the closing phenylalanine or tryptophan. D genes are given only for firm matches. Part of the rows lack a size; the others show once, few, many or a class for expanded clones.

J gene	clone size	D gene	V gene	CDR3 protein	CDR3 DNA
TRBJ2-1	-	-	TRBV9	CASSMSSYNEQFF	TGTGCCAGCAGCATGAGCTCCTACAATGAGCAGTTCTTC
TRBJ1-5	once	-	TRBV28	CASSWYSNNQPQHF	TGTGCCAGCAGTTGGTACAGCAACAATCAGCCCCAGCATTTT
TRBJ2-7	-	-	TRBV5-5	CASSLSSGSYYEQYF	TGTGCCAGCAGCTTGTCGTCGGGCAGTTACTACGAGCAGTACTTC
TRBJ1-2	-	-	TRBV30	CAWSTGSYGYTF	TGTGCCTGGAGTACAGGGAGCTATGGCTACACCTTC
TRBJ1-5	-	-	TRBV29-1	CSVGWGSNQPQHF	TGCAGCGTTGGATGGGGATCCAATCAGCCCCAGCATTTT
TRBJ2-3	-	TRBD1	TRBV6-4	CASSNARTGGRDTQYF	TGTGCCAGCAGCAACGCCCGGACAGGGGGCCGTGATACGCAGTATTTT
TRBJ1-4	-	-	TRBV6-5	CASSYRRETTEKLFF	TGTGCCAGCAGTTACAGACGGGAGACTACTGAAAAACTGTTTTTT
TRBJ2-7	-	TRBD2	TRBV18	CASSPSGLQYEQYF	TGTGCCAGCTCCCCTAGCGGCCTTCAATACGAGCAGTACTTC
TRBJ2-7	-	-	TRBV4-1	CASSQTYGGFSSYEQYF	TGCGCCAGCAGCCAAACTTATGGGGGTTTCAGCTCCTACGAGCAGTACTTC
TRBJ2-7	-	-	TRBV10-1	CASSSGLESYEQYF	TGCGCCAGCAGCTCCGGACTGGAGAGCTACGAGCAGTACTTC
TRBJ2-1	-	-	TRBV5-1	CASSLGLSDEQFF	TGCGCCAGCAGCTTGGGATTAAGCGATGAGCAGTTCTTC
TRBJ1-2	-	-	TRBV15	CATSRDLWGLRSPFNYGYTF	TGTGCCACCAGCAGAGATCTCTGGGGACTCCGTTCCCCGTTTAACTATGGCTACACCTTC
TRBJ1-3	-	TRBD1	TRBV6-1	CASTFGTGPDTIYF	TGTGCCAGCACCTTCGGGACAGGGCCGGACACCATATATTTT
TRBJ2-3	-	-	TRBV6-1	CASSEEAAASTDTQYF	TGTGCCAGCAGTGAAGAGGCGGCCGCTAGCACAGATACGCAGTATTTT
TRBJ2-7	-	-	TRBV2	CASSGAGREQYF	TGTGCCAGCAGTGGGGCAGGACGCGAGCAGTACTTC
TRBJ2-7	-	-	TRBV6-6	CASSPRPTGNGQYF	TGTGCCAGCAGTCCCCGCCCGACCGGAAACGGGCAGTACTTC
TRBJ2-7	-	-	TRBV28	CASSFRLDGSEQYF	TGTGCCAGCAGTTTTCGGCTAGATGGGTCCGAGCAGTACTTC
TRBJ2-1	-	TRBD2	TRBV6-4	CASSETSGAYNEQFF	TGTGCCAGCAGTGAGACTAGCGGCGCCTACAATGAGCAGTTCTTC
TRBJ2-2	-	TRBD2	TRBV2	CASIEGTSYDTGELFF	TGTGCCAGCATCGAGGGGACTAGCTACGACACCGGGGAGCTGTTTTTT
TRBJ2-1	-	TRBD2	TRBV5-1	CASSAGGGSSYNEQFF	TGCGCCAGCAGCGCGGGAGGCGGGAGCTCCTACAATGAGCAGTTCTTC
TRBJ2-2	-	-	TRBV18	CASSPPISGIDTGELFF	TGTGCCAGCTCACCACCGATTAGCGGTATTGACACCGGGGAGCTGTTTTTT
TRBJ2-7	-	-	TRBV4-3	CASSRRSGDYEQYF	TGCGCCAGCAGCCGTCGCTCAGGAGATTACGAGCAGTACTTC
TRBJ1-2	-	-	TRBV10-3	CAIKSPGSGGYTF	TGTGCCATCAAGTCTCCTGGCTCCGGGGGCTACACCTTC
TRBJ2-1	-	-	TRBV21-1	CASSKGIASDEQFF	TGTGCCAGCAGCAAAGGTATTGCAAGCGATGAGCAGTTCTTC
TRBJ1-2	-	-	TRBV5-1	CASSSGLDYGYTF	TGCGCCAGCAGTAGCGGTTTGGACTATGGCTACACCTTC
TRBJ2-1	-	TRBD1	TRBV29-1	CSVEGTGASNEQFF	TGCAGCGTTGAGGGGACAGGGGCCTCCAATGAGCAGTTCTTC
TRBJ2-7	-	-	TRBV28	CASMKGPSSYEQYF	TGTGCCAGCATGAAGGGGCCGAGCTCCTACGAGCAGTACTTC
TRBJ2-7	-	-	TRBV4-1	CASSQDRGSYEQYF	TGCGCCAGCAGCCAAGATCGGGGCAGCTACGAGCAGTACTTC
TRBJ2-5	few	TRBD2	TRBV5-4	CASSLWTSGQETQYF	TGTGCCAGCAGCTTGTGGACTAGCGGCCAAGAGACCCAGTACTTC
TRBJ2-1	-	TRBD2	TRBV7-2	CASSFSFGTSGRDEQFF	TGTGCCAGCAGCTTTTCCTTCGGGACTAGCGGGAGAGATGAGCAGTTCTTC
TRBJ2-5	-	-	TRBV19	CASSIILGETQYF	TGTGCCAGTAGTATTATTCTAGGGGAGACCCAGTACTTC
TRBJ1-5	-	-	TRBV18	CASSPGAGSYNQPQHF	TGTGCCAGCTCACCAGGGGCAGGCAGTTACAATCAGCCCCAGCATTTT
TRBJ1-1	-	-	TRBV19	CASSPGLPSSGTEAFF	TGTGCCAGTAGCCCGGGACTACCCAGCTCTGGGACTGAAGCTTTCTTT
TRBJ2-7	-	TRBD2	TRBV28	CASSSLLGTSGRSTYEQYF	TGTGCCAGCAGTTCCCTTCTAGGGACTAGCGGGAGGTCTACCTACGAGCAGTACTTC
TRBJ2-1	-	-	TRBV2	CASKLVSYNEQFF	TGTGCCAGCAAACTCGTATCCTACAATGAGCAGTTCTTC
TRBJ2-3	-	TRBD2	TRBV7-3	CASSLSGDAGVDTQYF	TGTGCCAGCAGCCTCTCCGGGGATGCGGGAGTAGATACGCAGTATTTT
TRBJ2-7	once	-	TRBV6-5	CASSLQGKEQYF	TGTGCCAGCAGTTTACAGGGTAAAGAGCAGTACTTC
TRBJ1-3	-	TRBD1	TRBV7-9	CASIRTGRDSGNTIYF	TGTGCCAGCATCAGGACAGGGCGCGACTCTGGAAACACCATATATTTT
TRBJ1-2	-	TRBD1	TRBV7-2	CASRAGGTGTRYTF	TGTGCCAGCAGGGCGGGTGGGACAGGGACGCGCTACACCTTC
TRBJ1-5	-	TRBD1	TRBV28	CASSVTGGARQPQHF	TGTGCCAGCAGTGTGACAGGGGGCGCGAGACAGCCCCAGCATTTT
TRBJ2-7	-	-	TRBV18	CASSPRIGDEQYF	TGTGCCAGCTCACCCCGGATAGGGGACGAGCAGTACTTC
TRBJ1-2	-	TRBD1	TRBV28	CASKSGGSYGYTF	TGTGCCAGCAAGTCAGGGGGTAGCTATGGCTACACCTTC
TRBJ2-6	once	-	TRBV28	CASRILRHQFESPGANVLTF	TGTGCCAGCAGGATCCTACGACACCAGTTCGAATCCCCTGGGGCCAACGTCCTGACTTTC
TRBJ2-5	-	TRBD2	TRBV7-2	CASSSGGLGSAETQYF	TGTGCCAGCAGCTCCGGGGGACTAGGATCGGCGGAGACCCAGTACTTC
TRBJ2-1	-	-	TRBV7-6	CASSFSRLPNNEQFF	TGTGCCAGCAGCTTCAGCAGGCTACCCAACAATGAGCAGTTCTTC
TRBJ1-5	-	-	TRBV28	CASSLNPGQPQHF	TGTGCCAGCAGTTTAAACCCCGGCCAGCCCCAGCATTTT
TRBJ1-2	-	-	TRBV6-5	CASLGGGNYGYTF	TGTGCCAGCCTGGGGGGGGGCAACTATGGCTACACCTTC
TRBJ1-1	-	-	TRBV2	CASRIVMNTEAFF	TGTGCCAGCAGAATAGTGATGAACACTGAAGCTTTCTTT